This T cell receptor (beta chain) was documented in a study of a mutant IDH1 vaccine in newly diagnosed glioma (dated by TCRdb to about 2021). Study-wide context: Vaccination started 4-6 weeks after radiotherapy alone, or was given together with temozolomide cycles in the groups whose treatment included chemotherapy. Of the approximately 34 patients who were treated, around 62% were male and approximately 40% were female, and the mean age was roughly 40 years. Prior to enrollment, standard therapy consisting of radiotherapy alone, temozolomide alone, or radiochemotherapy with temozolomide had been administered to patients, with the combination being received by most patients. The week-35 safety follow-up took place at visit V12, and the week-47 end of study took place at visit V13. Peripheral blood was drawn at six visits: V03 (baseline), V05, V07, V10, V12 and V13. For exploratory analyses, 25 treated patients had longitudinal TCRB deep sequencing done wherever samples were available.

Overall study results and their limits: According to the authors, sample limitations meant that analyses of patient blood samples could not be reproduced. Immune responses induced by the vaccine were seen in around 94% of patients across multiple MHC alleles. PBMC samples for TCRB deep sequencing were selected based on availability. Changes in the top peripheral T cell clonotypes picked up by TCRB sequencing did not appear to be linked to pseudoprogression.

The germline V gene yields MNHNS for CDR1 and SASEGT for CDR2. The CDR3 runs 14 residues from the cysteine to the phenylalanine. The only DNA kept is the CDR3, 42 bases in frame from the first base. V drops 4 bases and J drops 0 bases, leaving 8 bases in between. In the case of this clone: The antigen it binds to is not known. The input lacks base qualities; no much larger clone sits a single base away.

Sample time point, as interpreted from the label and publication: week 35, safety follow-up. Each vaccine dose was 300 ug of a 20-mer mutant IDH1 peptide in Montanide, given subcutaneously with topical imiquimod. Patients received eight vaccinations in weeks 1, 3, 5, 7, 11, 15, 19 and 23, corresponding to visits V03 through V10. The donors had newly diagnosed IDH1-mutant astrocytomas of WHO grade 3 or 4 that showed loss of nuclear ATRX. The samples were drawn from NOA16, a multicentre, single-arm, open-label phase I trial in Germany that tested a mutant IDH1 peptide vaccine in humans for the first time. Genomic DNA for TCRB sequencing was extracted from EDTA blood using the DNeasy Blood and Tissue Kit. Library creation used the immunoSEQ multiplex PCR assay. Following the manufacturer's protocol, the hsTCRB Kit was used to amplify rearranged TCR beta chain sequences. Sequencing of TCRB libraries was carried out on an Illumina MiSeq. Concerning the study's data processing: Demultiplexing, trimming and gene mapping were performed with the kit vendor's proprietary platform. As stored in TCRdb, this immuneACCESS dataset retains in-frame rearrangements with V and J assigned. A fraction of the clones does not appear; measured against another copy, unresolved V genes explain less than half of the discrepancy, and the remainder lacks a known reason. Clone size and the V and J calls come from that table; the DNA yielded D and trimming. This sample holds tens of thousands of clones; approximately 86% were observed only once. Clones ranked in the top ten supply 1.5% to 2.5% of the sample.

The sequence was collected from a man younger than 45 with glioma. Here the sequenced sample was PBMCs, taken from a glioma patient whose treatment included an IDH1 peptide vaccine. The sequence is built from TRBV6-1 and TRBJ2-3; the D gene is unclear. The CDR3 reads CASSVGRSTDTQYF. The DNA sequence reads TGTGCCAGCAGTGTTGGCAGGAGCACAGATACGCAGTATTTT.